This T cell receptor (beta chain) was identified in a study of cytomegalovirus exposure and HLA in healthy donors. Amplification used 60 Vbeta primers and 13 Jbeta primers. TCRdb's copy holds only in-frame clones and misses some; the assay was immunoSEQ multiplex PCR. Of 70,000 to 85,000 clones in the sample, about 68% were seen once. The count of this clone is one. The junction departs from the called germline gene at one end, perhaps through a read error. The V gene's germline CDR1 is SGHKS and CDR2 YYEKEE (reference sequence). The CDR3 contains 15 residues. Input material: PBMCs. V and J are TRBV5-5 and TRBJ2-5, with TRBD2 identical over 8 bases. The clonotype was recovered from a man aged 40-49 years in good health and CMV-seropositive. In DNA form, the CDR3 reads TGTGCCAGCAGCCTGCTCAGCACTAGCGGAGAGACCCAGCACTTC. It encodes CASSLLSTSGETQHF.